A selection of T cell receptor beta chains follows, all from one sample in a study of T cell clusters in autoimmune cytopenias. TCRdb re-called the multiplex PCR reads; every CDR3 protein appears as one record, without DNA. The repertoire table contains about 3,400 distinct CDR3 sequences. Sequencing was performed on peripheral blood. These receptors originate from a human donor with an autoimmune cytopenia, with autoimmune hepatitis or in good health (not recorded which). Each CDR3 is given with its conserved first and last residue. The listing skips clone size in some rows; elsewhere it reads once, few, many or a size class.

TRBJ2-5,NA,TRBV19,14,CASSLGEGQETQYF
TRBJ1-6,NA,TRBV10-3,16,CAISVNRGRNNSPLHF
TRBJ2-5,NA,TRBV11-2,12,CASSHRTRTQYF
TRBJ2-2,NA,TRBV10-2,17,CASSTGLAGWNTGELFF
TRBJ2-1,NA,TRBV19,13,CASHRGLGNEQFF
TRBJ2-3,NA,TRBV20-1,15,CSASHSGSVIDTQYF
TRBJ1-6,NA,TRBV5-1,14,CASSQDRGGSPLHF
TRBJ2-7,NA,TRBV10-3,13,CAISESTSYEQYF
TRBJ2-3,NA,TRBV7-7,15,CASSLGDRSTDTQYF
TRBJ1-2,NA,TRBV6-5,14,CAIIPDRGHYGYTF
TRBJ2-1,medium-sized,TRBV20-1,14,CSAEQASSYNEQFF
TRBJ2-7,NA,TRBV5-1,11,CASSLYAEQYF
TRBJ1-4,NA,TRBV2,16,CASQTGGGQTNEKLFF
TRBJ1-1,NA,TRBV5-1,15,CASSMLQGGNTEAFF
TRBJ2-3,NA,TRBV19,17,CASSIEAGWGSTDTQYF
TRBJ1-2,medium-sized,TRBV28,13,CASSLGHNYGYTF
TRBJ2-6,NA,TRBV5-4,18,CASSPAVGVHSGANVLTF
TRBJ2-3,medium-sized,TRBV6-2/TRBV6-3,17,CASSYSLDRAGTDTQYF
TRBJ2-3,medium-sized,TRBV29-1,14,CSVPGTASTDTQYF
TRBJ1-6,medium-sized,TRBV12-3/TRBV12-4,13,CASTQGAPSPLHF
TRBJ2-1,NA,TRBV7-9,15,CASSRYTVLYNEQFF
TRBJ1-3,large,TRBV6-2/TRBV6-3,17,CATTPLSTAISGNTIYF
TRBJ2-1,NA,TRBV7-9,16,CASSGSDRGRWNEQFF
TRBJ2-2,medium-sized,TRBV7-9,13,CASSLLNTGELFF
TRBJ1-1,medium-sized,TRBV29-1,14,CSVGSGGQFTEAFF
TRBJ2-1,NA,TRBV28,11,CASSLSNEQFF
TRBJ1-5,NA,TRBV6-6,20,CASSKLSKDRGFDSNQPQHF
TRBJ1-4,NA,TRBV4-1,14,CASSPGRANEKLFF
TRBJ2-3,NA,TRBV18,15,CASSPPSGSTDTQYF
TRBJ2-5,medium-sized,TRBV29-1,11,CSARQQETQYF
TRBJ2-7,NA,TRBV5-1,13,CASRGGQGYEQYF
TRBJ2-5,NA,TRBV28,14,CASSLFQLQETQYF
TRBJ2-1,NA,TRBV19,13,CASRFTGGRLEFF
TRBJ1-6,medium-sized,TRBV7-6,14,CASSGAGISTPLHF
TRBJ2-5,medium-sized,TRBV30,16,CAWSGGTSGHNVEQYF
TRBJ2-7,NA,TRBV5-1,14,CATRPGPGGSEQYF
TRBJ1-1,medium-sized,TRBV6-5,14,CASSGGGWYTEAFF
TRBJ2-7,NA,TRBV5-1,14,CASSSAGGSYEQYF
TRBJ2-7,medium-sized,TRBV6-5,16,CASSYGLAGSQREQYF